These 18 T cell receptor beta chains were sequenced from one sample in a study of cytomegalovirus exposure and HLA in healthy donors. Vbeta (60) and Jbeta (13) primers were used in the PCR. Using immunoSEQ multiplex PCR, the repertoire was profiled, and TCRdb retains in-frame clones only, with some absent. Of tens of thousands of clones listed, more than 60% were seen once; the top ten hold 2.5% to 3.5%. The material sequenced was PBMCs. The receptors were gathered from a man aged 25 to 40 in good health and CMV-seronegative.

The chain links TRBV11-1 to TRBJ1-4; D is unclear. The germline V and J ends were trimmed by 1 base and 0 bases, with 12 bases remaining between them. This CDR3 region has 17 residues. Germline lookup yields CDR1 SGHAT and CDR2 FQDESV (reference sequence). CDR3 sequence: CASSLVRSTATNEKLFF. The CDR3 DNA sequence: TGTGCCAGCAGCTTAGTCCGCAGTACAGCAACTAATGAAAAACTGTTTTTT.

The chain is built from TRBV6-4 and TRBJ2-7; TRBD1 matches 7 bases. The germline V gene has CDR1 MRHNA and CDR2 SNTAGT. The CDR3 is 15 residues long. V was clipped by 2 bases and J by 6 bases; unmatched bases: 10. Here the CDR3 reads CASSDPPQTGCEQYF. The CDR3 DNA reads TGTGCCAGCAGTGACCCTCCCCAGACAGGGTGCGAGCAGTACTTC.

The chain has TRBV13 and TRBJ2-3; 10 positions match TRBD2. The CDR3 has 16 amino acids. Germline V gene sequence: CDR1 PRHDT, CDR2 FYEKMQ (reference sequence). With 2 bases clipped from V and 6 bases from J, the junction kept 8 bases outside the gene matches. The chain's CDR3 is CASSLFSLAGEDTQYF. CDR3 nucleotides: TGTGCCAGCAGCTTATTCTCCCTAGCGGGGGAGGATACGCAGTATTTT.

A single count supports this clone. The CDR3 DNA is TGTGCCAGCAGCTTAGTATTCTCGGCGGGGACAGGGGGCACTGAAGCTTTCTTT. Translating gives CASSLVFSAGTGGTEAFF. The rearrangement links TRBV7-2 to TRBJ1-1, with 11 bases identical to TRBD1. Germline V gene sequence: CDR1 SGHTA, CDR2 FQGNSA. This CDR3 has 18 residues. The ends lost 1 base at V and 4 bases at J; junction bases unmatched: 11.

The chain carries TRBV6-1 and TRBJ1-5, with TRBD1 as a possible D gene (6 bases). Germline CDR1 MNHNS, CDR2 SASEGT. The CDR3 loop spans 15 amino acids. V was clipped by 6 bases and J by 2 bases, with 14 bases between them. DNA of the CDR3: TGTGCCAGCAGAGCCCTAGGGGGGGGCAATCAGCCCCAGCATTTT. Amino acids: CASRALGGGNQPQHF.

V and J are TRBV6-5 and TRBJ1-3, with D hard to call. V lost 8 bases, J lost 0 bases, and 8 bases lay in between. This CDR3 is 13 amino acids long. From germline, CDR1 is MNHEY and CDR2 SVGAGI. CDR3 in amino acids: CASEDPSGNTIYF. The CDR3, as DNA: TGTGCCAGCGAGGATCCCTCTGGAAACACCATATATTTT.

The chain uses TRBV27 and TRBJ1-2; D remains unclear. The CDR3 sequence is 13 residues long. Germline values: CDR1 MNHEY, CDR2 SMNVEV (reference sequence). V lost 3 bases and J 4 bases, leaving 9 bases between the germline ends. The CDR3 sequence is CASSFGVGYGYTF. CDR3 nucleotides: TGTGCCAGCAGTTTCGGGGTGGGCTATGGCTACACCTTC.

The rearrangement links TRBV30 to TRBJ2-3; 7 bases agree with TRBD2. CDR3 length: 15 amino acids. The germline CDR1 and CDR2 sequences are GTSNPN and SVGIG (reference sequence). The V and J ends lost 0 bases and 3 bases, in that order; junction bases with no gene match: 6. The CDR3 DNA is TGTGCCTGGAGTGTGGGGGGGAAAAGGACAGATACGCAGTATTTT. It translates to CAWSVGGKRTDTQYF.

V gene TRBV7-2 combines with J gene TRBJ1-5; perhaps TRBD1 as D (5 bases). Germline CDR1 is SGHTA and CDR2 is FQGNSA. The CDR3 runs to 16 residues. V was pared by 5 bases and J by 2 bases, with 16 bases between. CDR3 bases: TGTGCCAGCAGCCCCCCCGGGGGTCGCGGCAATCAGCCCCAGCATTTT. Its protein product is CASSPPGGRGNQPQHF.

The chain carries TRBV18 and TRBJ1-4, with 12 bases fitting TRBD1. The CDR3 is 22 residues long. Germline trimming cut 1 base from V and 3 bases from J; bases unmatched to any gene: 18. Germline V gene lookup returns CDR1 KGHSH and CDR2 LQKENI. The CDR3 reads CASSPLNAKTGTGGLPNEKLFF. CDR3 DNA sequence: TGTGCCAGCTCACCACTAAACGCCAAAACCGGGACAGGGGGCCTCCCTAATGAAAAACTGTTTTTT.

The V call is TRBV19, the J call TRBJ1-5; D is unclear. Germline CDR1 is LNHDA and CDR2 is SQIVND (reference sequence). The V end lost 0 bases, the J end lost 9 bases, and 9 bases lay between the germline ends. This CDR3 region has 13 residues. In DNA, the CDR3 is TGTGCCAGTAGTATAGATCTCAGGTGGCCCCAGCATTTT. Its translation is CASSIDLRWPQHF.

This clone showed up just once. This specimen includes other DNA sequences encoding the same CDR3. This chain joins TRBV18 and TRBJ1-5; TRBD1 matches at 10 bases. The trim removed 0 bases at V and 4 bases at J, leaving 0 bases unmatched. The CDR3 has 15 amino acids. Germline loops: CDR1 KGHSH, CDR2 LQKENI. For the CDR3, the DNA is TGTGCCAGCTCACCACCGGGACAGGGGAATCAGCCCCAGCATTTT. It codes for CASSPPGQGNQPQHF.

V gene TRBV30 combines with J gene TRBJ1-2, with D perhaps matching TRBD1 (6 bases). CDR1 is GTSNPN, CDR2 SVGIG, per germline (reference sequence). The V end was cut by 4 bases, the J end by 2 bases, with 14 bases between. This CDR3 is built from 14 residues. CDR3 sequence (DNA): TGTGCCTGGACCCCGGGACAACGGAACTATGGCTACACCTTC. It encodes CAWTPGQRNYGYTF.

As DNA, the CDR3 is TGTGCCAGCAGCGTAGTGCCCGGGGAAAAACTGTTTTTT. As protein: CASSVVPGEKLFF. The J gene is TRBJ1-4, the V gene TRBV9; D unresolved. The CDR3 contains 13 residues. Looked up from germline, CDR1 is SGDLS and CDR2 is YYNGEE. Trimming left V 0 bases short and J 8 bases short, with 8 bases between.

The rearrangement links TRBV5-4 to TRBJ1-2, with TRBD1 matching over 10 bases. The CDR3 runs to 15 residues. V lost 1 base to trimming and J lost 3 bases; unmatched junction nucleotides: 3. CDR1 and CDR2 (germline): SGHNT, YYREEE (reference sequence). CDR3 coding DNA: TGTGCCAGCAGCTTGCAAGGGACAGGGGACTATGGCTACACCTTC. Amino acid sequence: CASSLQGTGDYGYTF.

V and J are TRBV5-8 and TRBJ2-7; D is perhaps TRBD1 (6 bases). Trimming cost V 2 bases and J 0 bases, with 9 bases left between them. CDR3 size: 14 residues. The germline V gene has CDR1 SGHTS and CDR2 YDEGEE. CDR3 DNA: TGTGCCAGCAGCTTCACAGGGAGCTCCTACGAGCAGTACTTC. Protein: CASSFTGSSYEQYF.

The CDR3 coding sequence is TGTGCCAGCAGAGCCCGGGTACCTGGACAAGAGACCCAGTACTTC. Encoded protein: CASRARVPGQETQYF. The chain employs TRBV28 and TRBJ2-5; D remains unclear. CDR1 and CDR2 from the germline V gene are MDHEN and SYDVKM. CDR3 length: 15 residues. Trimming removed 6 bases from V and 2 bases from J, with 16 bases in between. Looking up the rest from reference TRBV28 and TRBJ2-5 gives the full variable domain: DVKVTQSSRYLVKRTGEKVFLECVQDMDHENMFWYRQDPGLGLRLIYFSYDVKMKEKGDIPEGYSVSREKKERFSLILESASTNQTSMYLCASRARVPGQETQYFGPGTRLLVL.

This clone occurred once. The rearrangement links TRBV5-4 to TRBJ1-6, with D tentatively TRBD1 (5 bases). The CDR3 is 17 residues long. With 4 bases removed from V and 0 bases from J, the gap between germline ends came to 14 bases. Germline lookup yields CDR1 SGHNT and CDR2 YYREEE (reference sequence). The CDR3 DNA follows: TGTGCCAGCAGCGCGGGGGTAGAAAGCTCCTATAATTCACCCCTCCACTTT. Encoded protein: CASSAGVESSYNSPLHF. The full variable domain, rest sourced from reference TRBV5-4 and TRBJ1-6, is ETGVTQSPTHLIKTRGQQVTLRCSSQSGHNTVSWYQQALGQGPQFIFQYYREEENGRGNFPPRFSGLQFPNYSSELNVNALELDDSALYLCASSAGVESSYNSPLHFGNGTRLTVT.